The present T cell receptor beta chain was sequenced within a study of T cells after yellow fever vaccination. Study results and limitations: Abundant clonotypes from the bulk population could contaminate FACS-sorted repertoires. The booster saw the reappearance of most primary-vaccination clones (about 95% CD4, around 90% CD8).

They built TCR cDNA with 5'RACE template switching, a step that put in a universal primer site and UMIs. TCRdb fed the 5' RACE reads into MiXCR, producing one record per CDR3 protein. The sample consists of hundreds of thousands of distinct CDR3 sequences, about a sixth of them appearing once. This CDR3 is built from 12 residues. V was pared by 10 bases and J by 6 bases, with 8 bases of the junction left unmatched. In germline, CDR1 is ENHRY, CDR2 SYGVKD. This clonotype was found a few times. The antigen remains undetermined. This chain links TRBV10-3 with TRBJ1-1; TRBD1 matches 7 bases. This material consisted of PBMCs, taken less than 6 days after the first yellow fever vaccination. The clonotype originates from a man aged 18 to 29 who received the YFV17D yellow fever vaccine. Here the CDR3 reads CATRQGSAEAFF. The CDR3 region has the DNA TGTGCCACCCGACAGGGTAGCGCTGAAGCTTTCTTT.